The 8 T cell receptor beta chains presented below share a single source sample, sequenced in a study of shared clonotypes between healthy human individuals. Profiled with immunoSEQ multiplex PCR; TCRdb holds only in-frame clones, not every one. The profile covers 1.5 million to 2.5 million clones, with just under 95% appearing a single time and 1% to 1.5% taken by the ten largest. Terminally differentiated effector memory CD45RA+ cells were excluded from the naive CD8 cells, which were CD45RO-negative and positively selected for CCR7. Sequencing was performed on naive CD8+ T cells sorted from blood. These receptors came from a man between 18 and 29 years old in good health.

The V and J genes are TRBV5-6 and TRBJ1-2, with 8 bases aligning to TRBD1. This CDR3 contains 15 residues. Germline loops: CDR1 SGHDT, CDR2 YYEEEE. Unmatched junction bases numbered 7, after V lost 1 base and J lost 5 bases. CDR3: CASSLMTGDLYGYTF. DNA of the CDR3: TGTGCCAGCAGCTTGATGACAGGGGATCTTTATGGCTACACCTTC.

The chain links TRBV4-1 to TRBJ2-7; 7 nucleotides line up with TRBD1. There are 13 residues in the CDR3. Germline CDR1 reads MGHRA; CDR2 reads YSYEKL. Trimming cost V 3 bases and J 6 bases; bases outside gene matches: 5. The CDR3 reads CASSHGQAGEQYF. CDR3 coding DNA: TGCGCCAGCAGCCATGGACAGGCGGGCGAGCAGTACTTC.

The gene calls are TRBV11-2 and TRBJ2-5; D not certain. This CDR3 spans 13 amino acids. Looked up from germline, CDR1 is SGHAT and CDR2 is FQNNGV. The ends were cut back, 4 bases at V and 5 bases at J, with 11 bases in the middle. CDR3 in amino acids: CASSSAPMETQYF. The CDR3 coding sequence is TGTGCCAGCAGCTCGGCCCCAATGGAGACCCAGTACTTC.

The chain links TRBV6-5 to TRBJ2-7; possibly TRBD2 for D (5 bases). The length of the CDR3 is 14 residues. V was shortened by 5 bases and J by 7 bases, with 18 bases between the two germline ends. CDR1 is MNHEY and CDR2 is SVGAGI in the germline V gene. CDR3 sequence reads: CASSVSEGYGEQYF. CDR3 DNA: TGTGCCAGCAGTGTAAGTGAGGGCTACGGGGAGCAGTACTTC.

The rearrangement links TRBV4-1 to TRBJ2-7; 14 bases agree with TRBD2. The CDR3 extends over 16 amino acids. Germline trimming cut 4 bases from V and 7 bases from J; bases unmatched to any gene: 9. The germline V gene encodes CDR1 MGHRA and CDR2 YSYEKL. CDR3 in amino acids: CASSPLPGLAGVEQYF. CDR3 in DNA: TGCGCCAGCAGCCCTCTACCGGGACTAGCGGGGGTGGAGCAGTACTTC.

This chain links TRBV4-1 with TRBJ2-7, with TRBD1 matching over 9 bases. CDR3 length equals 15 residues. V was pared by 1 base and J by 7 bases, with 8 bases of the junction left unmatched. Germline V gene sequence: CDR1 MGHRA, CDR2 YSYEKL. The CDR3 region has the DNA TGCGCCAGCAGCCAAGTGGGACAGGGCCTTCGGGAGCAGTACTTC. Translation: CASSQVGQGLREQYF.

The genes are TRBV5-1 and TRBJ2-3, with D tentatively TRBD1 or TRBD2 (5 bases each). The CDR3 runs to 15 residues. The V end lost 4 bases, the J end lost 2 bases, and 14 bases lay between the germline ends. Germline-derived CDR1 and CDR2 are SGHRS and YFSETQ. This CDR3 reads CASSEGRVDTDTQYF. CDR3 nucleotide sequence: TGCGCCAGCAGCGAGGGACGTGTTGACACAGATACGCAGTATTTT.

This chain links TRBV5-6 with TRBJ2-7, with TRBD1 as a possible D gene (6 bases). Germline V gene sequence: CDR1 SGHDT, CDR2 YYEEEE. CDR3 size: 12 residues. Trimming pared 3 bases from V and 6 bases from J, leaving 10 bases between. The CDR3 region has the DNA TGTGCCAGCAGCTCTGACAGGCTCGAGCAGTACTTC. Translating it yields CASSSDRLEQYF.